These T cell receptor beta chains were read from a single sample in a study of cytomegalovirus exposure and HLA in healthy donors. The protocol was immunoSEQ multiplex PCR, while the TCRdb copy is restricted to in-frame clones and leaves out a portion. The sample records some 160,000 clones, about 72% being singletons. The material sequenced was PBMCs. These receptors were taken from a man between 60 and 75 years old in good health and CMV-seronegative. CDR3s include the opening cysteine and the closing phenylalanine or tryptophan. The D gene is left open where the match is weak. A clone size is listed for some rows: how often the clone was seen (once, few, many), or a class if it is expanded.

CDR3 length: 13
V gene: TRBV6-1
clone size: NA
D gene: NA
J gene: TRBJ2-7
CDR3 protein: CASSEQGFYEQYF
CDR3 DNA: TGTGCCAGCAGTGAACAGGGATTTTACGAGCAGTACTTC

CDR3 length: 12
V gene: TRBV25-1
clone size: NA
D gene: NA
J gene: TRBJ2-3
CDR3 protein: CASSEFADTQYF
CDR3 DNA: TGTGCCAGCAGTGAATTCGCAGATACGCAGTATTTT

CDR3 length: 13
V gene: TRBV5-4
clone size: NA
D gene: NA
J gene: TRBJ1-1
CDR3 protein: CASSPGMNTEAFF
CDR3 DNA: TGTGCCAGCAGCCCAGGAATGAACACTGAAGCTTTCTTT

CDR3 length: 16
V gene: TRBV6-5
clone size: NA
D gene: TRBD1
J gene: TRBJ2-7
CDR3 protein: CASSYRGQGRTYEQYF
CDR3 DNA: TGTGCCAGCAGTTACCGGGGACAGGGCCGAACCTACGAGCAGTACTTC

CDR3 length: 15
V gene: TRBV6-1
clone size: NA
D gene: TRBD2
J gene: TRBJ2-1
CDR3 protein: CASLPRGLAGSRQFF
CDR3 DNA: TGTGCCAGCCTACCCCGGGGACTAGCGGGAAGTCGGCAGTTCTTC

CDR3 length: 16
V gene: TRBV28
clone size: few
D gene: NA
J gene: TRBJ1-1
CDR3 protein: CASSPNSRTRRAEAFF
CDR3 DNA: TGTGCCAGCAGTCCTAACTCAAGGACTCGGAGGGCTGAAGCTTTCTTT

CDR3 length: 14
V gene: TRBV7-2
clone size: NA
D gene: NA
J gene: TRBJ1-1
CDR3 protein: CASSLVTANTEAFF
CDR3 DNA: TGTGCCAGCAGCTTGGTCACTGCGAACACTGAAGCTTTCTTT

CDR3 length: 14
V gene: TRBV5-1
clone size: NA
D gene: TRBD2
J gene: TRBJ2-5
CDR3 protein: CASSPGLAEETQYF
CDR3 DNA: TGCGCCAGCAGCCCGGGACTAGCGGAGGAGACCCAGTACTTC

CDR3 length: 15
V gene: TRBV5-1
clone size: once
D gene: TRBD1
J gene: TRBJ1-1
CDR3 protein: CASSLQGAKDTEAFF
CDR3 DNA: TGCGCCAGCAGCTTACAGGGGGCGAAGGACACTGAAGCTTTCTTT

CDR3 length: 12
V gene: TRBV29-1
clone size: NA
D gene: TRBD1
J gene: TRBJ1-2
CDR3 protein: CSLKTGVDGYTF
CDR3 DNA: TGCAGCCTTAAAACAGGGGTCGATGGCTACACCTTC

CDR3 length: 14
V gene: TRBV9
clone size: NA
D gene: NA
J gene: TRBJ2-1
CDR3 protein: CASSVASANNEQFF
CDR3 DNA: TGTGCCAGCAGCGTAGCTAGCGCCAACAATGAGCAGTTCTTC

CDR3 length: 16
V gene: TRBV7-9
clone size: NA
D gene: TRBD1
J gene: TRBJ1-2
CDR3 protein: CASSSGTGIANYGYTF
CDR3 DNA: TGTGCCAGCAGTTCCGGGACAGGGATAGCTAACTATGGCTACACCTTC

CDR3 length: 15
V gene: TRBV7-9
clone size: NA
D gene: NA
J gene: TRBJ2-3
CDR3 protein: CASSPGTSSTDTQYF
CDR3 DNA: TGTGCCAGCAGCCCCGGGACTTCTAGCACAGATACGCAGTATTTT

CDR3 length: 15
V gene: TRBV28
clone size: NA
D gene: TRBD1
J gene: TRBJ2-6
CDR3 protein: CASSPTGNWANVLTF
CDR3 DNA: TGTGCCAGCAGTCCGACAGGGAACTGGGCCAACGTCCTGACTTTC

CDR3 length: 16
V gene: TRBV4-2
clone size: NA
D gene: NA
J gene: TRBJ2-3
CDR3 protein: CASSPLAVAYTDTQYF
CDR3 DNA: TGTGCCAGCAGCCCCTTAGCGGTTGCGTACACAGATACGCAGTATTTT

CDR3 length: 16
V gene: TRBV11-2
clone size: NA
D gene: TRBD1
J gene: TRBJ1-1
CDR3 protein: CATQSGQTSGRTEAFF
CDR3 DNA: TGTGCCACCCAGTCGGGACAGACGTCCGGGCGGACTGAAGCTTTCTTT

CDR3 length: 17
V gene: TRBV9
clone size: NA
D gene: TRBD1
J gene: TRBJ2-5
CDR3 protein: CASSVEGTGVMGETQYF
CDR3 DNA: TGTGCCAGCAGCGTAGAAGGGACAGGGGTTATGGGGGAGACCCAGTACTTC

CDR3 length: 13
V gene: TRBV19
clone size: NA
D gene: TRBD1
J gene: TRBJ1-5
CDR3 protein: CASSIDREQPQHF
CDR3 DNA: TGTGCCAGTAGTATTGACAGGGAACAGCCCCAGCATTTT

CDR3 length: 14
V gene: TRBV25-1
clone size: NA
D gene: NA
J gene: TRBJ1-1
CDR3 protein: CASSESLLNTEAFF
CDR3 DNA: TGTGCCAGCAGTGAATCTCTCTTGAACACTGAAGCTTTCTTT

CDR3 length: 14
V gene: TRBV30
clone size: few
D gene: NA
J gene: TRBJ2-5
CDR3 protein: CAWSVTGYLGTQYF
CDR3 DNA: TGTGCCTGGAGTGTAACAGGATACCTCGGGACCCAGTACTTC

CDR3 length: 15
V gene: TRBV9
clone size: NA
D gene: TRBD1
J gene: TRBJ2-2
CDR3 protein: CASSAGTGATGELFF
CDR3 DNA: TGTGCCAGCAGCGCCGGGACAGGGGCCACCGGGGAGCTGTTTTTT

CDR3 length: 14
V gene: TRBV2
clone size: NA
D gene: TRBD1
J gene: TRBJ1-1
CDR3 protein: CASSVDRANTEAFF
CDR3 DNA: TGTGCCAGCAGCGTGGACAGGGCGAACACTGAAGCTTTCTTT

CDR3 length: 17
V gene: TRBV5-1
clone size: NA
D gene: TRBD2
J gene: TRBJ2-1
CDR3 protein: CASSLGPTSGRKNEQFF
CDR3 DNA: TGCGCCAGCAGCTTGGGCCCTACTAGCGGGAGAAAAAATGAGCAGTTCTTC